This T cell receptor beta chain emerged from a study of blood T cell repertoires in COVID-19. Study as a whole: Both acute and convalescent COVID-19 samples were obtained from the United States, Italy and Spain. Sample material is recorded as cDNA or gDNA derived from T cells, B-cell-depleted T cells, or PBMCs.

Seattle patients were enrolled while actively infected and followed longitudinally. Germline lookup yields CDR1 LNHDA and CDR2 SQIVND (reference sequence). Trimming removed 3 bases at V and 0 bases at J, with 20 bases between. This CDR3 has 18 residues. This clone occurred once. In the authors' methods: Amplified reference gene primers provided the basis for estimating nucleated cell counts. The repertoire was sequenced with immunoSEQ multiplex PCR; TCRdb's copy has only in-frame clones and lacks some. The V and J calls and clone size are taken from that table; D and trimming were inferred from the DNA. Counted here are 250,000 to 350,000 clones, roughly 92% occurring once; the ten biggest clones make up roughly 2.3%.

The sample taken for sequencing was peripheral blood. The sequence was obtained from a woman under 40 with COVID-19, enrolled during active disease. The chain combines TRBV19 with TRBJ1-1; TRBD1 is a possible D gene (5 bases). CDR3 in amino acids: CASSIVRVDGIMNTEAFF. The CDR3 region has the DNA TGTGCCAGTAGTATCGTCAGGGTAGATGGGATCATGAACACTGAAGCTTTCTTT.